Listed below are T cell receptor beta chains from one sample, sequenced in a study of metastatic and nonmetastatic thyroid tumors. TCRdb re-analyzed the PCR reads using MiXCR. Of 17,000 or so clones in the sample, 27% were seen once. Material for sequencing was adjacent normal tissue. Every receptor here comes from a female donor with papillary thyroid cancer or a benign thyroid nodule (not recorded which). Some clones in this sample may be carry-over from other donors' samples. The CDR3 runs from the conserved cysteine through the conserved F or W. The D gene is left open where the match is weak. A clone size is listed for some rows: how often the clone was seen (once, few, many), or a class if it is expanded.

v_call: TRBV5-1; j_call: TRBJ2-2; d_call: -; clone_size: few; cdr3_aa: CASSLVAAATGELFF
v_call: TRBV6-2/TRBV6-3; j_call: TRBJ2-5; d_call: -; clone_size: -; cdr3_aa: CASSMTPYQETQYF
v_call: TRBV6-2/TRBV6-3; j_call: TRBJ2-1; d_call: TRBD2; clone_size: -; cdr3_aa: CASNRFQRGSYNEQFF
v_call: TRBV10-3; j_call: TRBJ1-5; d_call: -; clone_size: medium-sized; cdr3_aa: CAISADNSNQPQHF
v_call: TRBV18; j_call: TRBJ1-1; d_call: TRBD1; clone_size: -; cdr3_aa: CASSPDRGDTEAFF
v_call: TRBV10-3; j_call: TRBJ2-7; d_call: TRBD1; clone_size: -; cdr3_aa: CAISESGQGLSYEQYF
v_call: TRBV18; j_call: TRBJ2-7; d_call: TRBD2; clone_size: -; cdr3_aa: CASSPRGTTAEQYF
v_call: TRBV24-1; j_call: TRBJ2-3; d_call: TRBD2; clone_size: -; cdr3_aa: CATSDPGLAGVNTDTQYF
v_call: TRBV30; j_call: TRBJ1-5; d_call: -; clone_size: once; cdr3_aa: CAWSSQGYQPQHF
v_call: TRBV27; j_call: TRBJ2-1; d_call: TRBD1; clone_size: medium-sized; cdr3_aa: CASSPRTGMNEQFF
v_call: TRBV7-2; j_call: TRBJ2-7; d_call: -; clone_size: -; cdr3_aa: CASSYPGAEQYF
v_call: TRBV3-1; j_call: TRBJ2-7; d_call: -; clone_size: -; cdr3_aa: CASSQQVYEQYF
v_call: TRBV30; j_call: TRBJ2-7; d_call: TRBD1; clone_size: -; cdr3_aa: CAWSRGQGVYEQYF
v_call: TRBV5-4; j_call: TRBJ2-7; d_call: -; clone_size: medium-sized; cdr3_aa: CASSLGRVSEQYF
v_call: TRBV19; j_call: TRBJ2-1; d_call: -; clone_size: -; cdr3_aa: CASSRGYNEQFF
v_call: TRBV2; j_call: TRBJ2-2; d_call: -; clone_size: many; cdr3_aa: CASSGIQGTTGELFF
v_call: TRBV24-1; j_call: TRBJ2-3; d_call: TRBD2; clone_size: -; cdr3_aa: CATSDGGASGRARNTQYF
v_call: TRBV7-9; j_call: TRBJ1-3; d_call: -; clone_size: -; cdr3_aa: CASSLGWDTIYF